These 21 T cell receptor beta chains originate from one sample sequenced in a study of response to subunit inactivated influenza vaccine. TCRdb fed the RT-PCR reads into MiXCR, producing one record per CDR3 protein. The sample records 280,000 or so distinct CDR3 sequences, 20% to 25% being singletons. The sequences come from PBMCs from blood, collected about 20 months after vaccination. Every receptor here comes from a man in his fifties or sixties who received an inactivated influenza vaccine.

The V and J genes are TRBV14 and TRBJ2-7, with TRBD2 matching over 7 bases. This CDR3 is 16 amino acids long. Germline CDR1 and CDR2: SGHDN and FVKESK. V shed 1 base, J shed 4 bases, and the junction held 10 bases outside the gene matches. CDR3 nucleotides: TGTGCCAGCAGCCAAGCCGAGACTAGCCGTCTATACGAGCAGTACTTC. It specifies CASSQAETSRLYEQYF.

This clonotype was detected ten times or more. V is TRBV13 and J is TRBJ2-2; 8 bases are a match to TRBD1. The length of the CDR3 is 13 residues. Germline loops: CDR1 PRHDT, CDR2 FYEKMQ (reference sequence). The junction had 3 bases not matched to a gene; V was cut back by 6 bases and J by 6 bases. The DNA for the CDR3 is TGTGCCAGCAGATCCAGGGGGCCCGGGGAGCTGTTTTTT. As protein: CASRSRGPGELFF.

The gene calls are TRBV5-1 and TRBJ2-1; 7 nucleotides match TRBD1. V gave up 4 bases and J gave up 7 bases; unmatched junction bases: 11. Germline lookup yields CDR1 SGHRS and CDR2 YFSETQ. The CDR3 length is 15 residues. The CDR3 loop is CASSPTPGQLNEQFF. CDR3 sequence (DNA): TGCGCCAGCAGCCCTACTCCGGGACAGTTAAATGAGCAGTTCTTC.

There are many counts of this clonotype. The CDR3 DNA is TGTGCCATCAGCCCGGGACAGGACTCATCACCCCTCCACTTT. This sequence encodes CAISPGQDSSPLHF. This chain joins TRBV10-3 and TRBJ1-6, with TRBD1 matching 8 bases. The CDR3 length is 14 residues. The trim removed 6 bases at V and 10 bases at J, leaving 8 bases unmatched. CDR1 and CDR2 (germline): ENHRY, SYGVKD.

This clonotype occurred a few times. The chain couples TRBV18 to TRBJ2-3, with TRBD1 as a possible D gene (7 bases). CDR3 length: 15 residues. CDR1 and CDR2 from the germline V gene are KGHSH and LQKENI. V was shortened by 4 bases and J by 5 bases, with 16 bases between the two germline ends. CDR3 region: CASSRDSGRVDTQYF. In DNA, the CDR3 is TGTGCCAGCTCACGGGACAGCGGGCGGGTAGATACGCAGTATTTT.

This clonotype was observed a few times. The chain links TRBV5-1 to TRBJ2-1, with D perhaps given as TRBD1 or TRBD2 (5 bases each). This CDR3 spans 17 amino acids. CDR1 and CDR2 (germline): SGHRS, YFSETQ. V shed 0 bases and J shed 9 bases, with 22 bases lying between them. The CDR3 DNA follows: TGCGCCAGCAGCTTGGCCTTCCGGTTACAGACGAGGGGTGAGCAGTTCTTC. The encoded protein is CASSLAFRLQTRGEQFF.

The sample holds a few counts of this clonotype. The V gene is TRBV28, the J gene TRBJ2-7; the D gene is possibly TRBD1 (6 bases). CDR3 size: 13 residues. V gave up 8 bases and J gave up 1 base, with 12 bases separating them. Germline values: CDR1 MDHEN, CDR2 SYDVKM. The CDR3 region has the DNA TGTGCCAGCTACCCGAGGGGGTCCTACGAGCAGTACTTC. It yields the protein CASYPRGSYEQYF.

This clonotype was observed a handful of times. The chain is built from TRBV12-3 or TRBV12-4 and TRBJ2-1, with 8 bases lining up with TRBD2. Unmatched junction bases numbered 4, after V lost 6 bases and J lost 0 bases. The CDR3 runs to 15 residues. CDR3 amino acids: CASRIAGSSYNEQFF. Here the CDR3 DNA reads TGTGCCAGCAGAATAGCGGGGAGCTCCTACAATGAGCAGTTCTTC.

This clonotype has a handful of counts. V gene TRBV12-3 or TRBV12-4 combines with J gene TRBJ1-1; D is unresolved. V lost 1 base and J 10 bases, leaving 7 bases between the germline ends. The CDR3 has 11 residues. The CDR3 nucleotides are TGTGCCAGCAGTTTAGTGGGAATAGCTTTCTTT. Amino acids: CASSLVGIAFF.

The chain is built from TRBV5-1 and TRBJ2-1; 8 bases agree with TRBD2. V lost 7 bases and J lost 0; bases outside the gene matches: 9. Germline CDR1 SGHRS, CDR2 YFSETQ. This CDR3 has 16 residues. DNA of the CDR3: TGCGCCAGCCGACGCGTAGCGGGAAACTCCTACAATGAGCAGTTCTTC. Translated, it gives CASRRVAGNSYNEQFF.

There are many counts of this clonotype. The rearrangement joins TRBV29-1 to TRBJ1-1; TRBD1 might be the D (6 bases). This CDR3 region has 14 residues. The V end was cut by 0 bases, the J end by 0 bases, with 8 bases between. Germline V gene data show CDR1 as SQVTM and CDR2 as ANQGSEA. The DNA for the CDR3 is TGCAGCGTTGAAGATACAGGGATGAACACTGAAGCTTTCTTT. Its protein product is CSVEDTGMNTEAFF.

The chain recombines TRBV4-2 with TRBJ1-2, with D perhaps matching TRBD1 (5 bases). Looked up from germline, CDR1 is LGHNA and CDR2 is YNFKEQ. The CDR3 length is 16 residues. V gave up 1 base and J gave up 4 bases, with 16 bases separating them. In DNA form, the CDR3 reads TGTGCCAGCAGCCAAGGTCTTCTACAGGCTTCCTATGGCTACACCTTC. It is translated as CASSQGLLQASYGYTF.

This clonotype was seen a handful of times. The V and J genes are TRBV12-3 or TRBV12-4 and TRBJ1-2; no reliable D call. The CDR3 covers 14 residues. V lost 2 bases and J 4 bases, leaving 11 bases between the germline ends. The CDR3 DNA reads TGTGCCAGCAGTTTATCGGGCGTCTTCTATGGCTACACCTTC. Translated, it gives CASSLSGVFYGYTF.

This clonotype was seen more than once but under ten times. The DNA of the CDR3 is TGTGCCAGCAGTTCGAGGACCTTAAGCTACGAGCAGTACTTC. Residues: CASSSRTLSYEQYF. V usage is TRBV27 and J usage is TRBJ2-7; the D is unclear. Germline V lookup: CDR1 MNHEY, CDR2 SMNVEV (reference sequence). This CDR3 has 14 residues. The V end was cut by 4 bases, the J end by 3 bases, with 13 bases between.

This clonotype was seen a handful of times. This rearrangement joins TRBV4-3 to TRBJ1-1; the D is unclear. CDR1 and CDR2 from the germline V gene are LGHNA and YSLEER. The CDR3 covers 13 residues. Trimming took 5 bases from V and 1 from J, leaving 8 bases between them. The CDR3 DNA follows: TGCGCCAGCAGCTATCGGAAGAACACTGAAGCTTTCTTT. This encodes CASSYRKNTEAFF.

In this sample, this clonotype turned up once. This chain connects TRBV20-1 to TRBJ2-6, with unresolved D. CDR1 is DFQATT, CDR2 SNEGSKA, per germline (reference sequence). The ends were cut back, 0 bases at V and 0 bases at J, with 6 bases in the middle. This CDR3 contains 15 residues. The CDR3 is CSARDIHSGANVLTF. The CDR3 DNA reads as TGCAGTGCTAGAGATATCCACTCTGGGGCCAACGTCCTGACTTTC.

This chain connects TRBV28 to TRBJ2-3; no reliable D call. V gave up 2 bases and J gave up 0 bases, with 9 bases separating them. This CDR3 spans 15 amino acids. The germline gives CDR1 MDHEN, CDR2 SYDVKM. The CDR3 nucleotides are TGTGCCAGCAGTTTACCATCGGACAGCACAGATACGCAGTATTTT. The encoded protein is CASSLPSDSTDTQYF.

This clonotype was found a few times. The junction departs from germline at one end; a sequencing error may be responsible. J is TRBJ2-1 and V is TRBV5-1; no definite D call. The V gene's germline CDR1 is SGHRS and CDR2 YFSETQ. CDR3 length equals 12 residues. For the CDR3, the DNA is TGCGCCAGCTCCGTCTCCTTCAATGAGCAGTTCTTC. Translating it yields CASSVSFNEQFF.

This chain uses TRBV27 with TRBJ1-1, with a weak D call TRBD1 (6 bases). The CDR3 length is 16 residues. Germline V gene sequence: CDR1 MNHEY, CDR2 SMNVEV (reference sequence). V lost 1 base and J 3 bases, leaving 15 bases between the germline ends. The CDR3 region has the DNA TGTGCCAGCAGTTTATTTGCGCTGGGGGCTTACACTGAAGCTTTCTTT. This sequence encodes CASSLFALGAYTEAFF.

This clonotype was observed at least ten times. This chain joins TRBV28 and TRBJ1-1; possible D gene TRBD1, 5 bases. The ends were cut back, 4 bases at V and 8 bases at J, with 14 bases in the middle. Germline V gives CDR1 MDHEN, CDR2 SYDVKM. The CDR3 loop spans 13 amino acids. Here the CDR3 reads CASSWDGRGEAFF. DNA of the CDR3: TGTGCCAGCAGTTGGGACGGGAGGGGAGAAGCTTTCTTT.

The V and J genes are TRBV5-4 and TRBJ2-7, with 7 positions matching TRBD2. Trimming cost V 0 bases and J 5 bases; bases outside gene matches: 5. The CDR3 runs 14 residues. In germline, CDR1 is SGHNT, CDR2 YYREEE (reference sequence). The CDR3 protein is CASSLAGGVNEQYF. The CDR3 DNA reads as TGTGCCAGCAGCTTGGCGGGGGGAGTCAACGAGCAGTACTTC.